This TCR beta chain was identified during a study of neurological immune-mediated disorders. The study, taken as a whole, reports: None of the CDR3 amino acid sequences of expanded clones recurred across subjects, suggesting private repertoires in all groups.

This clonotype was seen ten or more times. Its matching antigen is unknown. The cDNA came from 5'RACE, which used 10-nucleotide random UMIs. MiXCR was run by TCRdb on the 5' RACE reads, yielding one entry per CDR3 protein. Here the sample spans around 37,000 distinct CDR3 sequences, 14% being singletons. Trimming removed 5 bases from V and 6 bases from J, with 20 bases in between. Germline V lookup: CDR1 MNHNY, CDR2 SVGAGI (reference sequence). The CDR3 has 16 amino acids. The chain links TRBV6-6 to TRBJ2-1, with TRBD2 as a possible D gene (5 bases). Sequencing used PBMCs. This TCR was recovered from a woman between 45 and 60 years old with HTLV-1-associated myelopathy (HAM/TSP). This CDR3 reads CASSDLGRDLANEQFF. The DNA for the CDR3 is TGTGCCAGCAGTGACCTAGGACGGGATCTGGCCAATGAGCAGTTCTTC.